This T cell receptor (beta chain) was sequenced for a study of T cells after yellow fever vaccination. Trimming stripped 4 bases from V and 0 bases from J, with 8 bases between. Looked up from germline, CDR1 is DFQATT and CDR2 is SNEGSKA (reference sequence). This CDR3 is 13 amino acids long. The study's findings and limits: Post-booster samples contained most primary-vaccination clones (around 96% CD4, 70% to 90% CD8). Highly abundant clonotypes carried over from the bulk population could end up in FACS-sorted repertoires as contaminants.

A process of 5'RACE template switching, which added a universal primer site and UMIs, was used to make TCR cDNA. TCRdb itself ran the 5' RACE reads through MiXCR, one entry per CDR3 protein. This sample has 450,000 to 550,000 distinct CDR3 sequences; roughly a fifth occur once, and the top ten carry less than 20%. This clonotype was detected a few times. What it binds is not known. This TCR derives from a man between 18 and 35 years old who received the YFV17D yellow fever vaccine. The sequenced sample was PBMCs, obtained about 21 days after the first yellow fever vaccination. V gene TRBV20-1 combines with J gene TRBJ2-3; D is possibly TRBD2 (5 bases). This CDR3 reads CSAKASSTDTQYF. CDR3 sequence (DNA): TGCAGTGCTAAAGCTAGCAGCACAGATACGCAGTATTTT.